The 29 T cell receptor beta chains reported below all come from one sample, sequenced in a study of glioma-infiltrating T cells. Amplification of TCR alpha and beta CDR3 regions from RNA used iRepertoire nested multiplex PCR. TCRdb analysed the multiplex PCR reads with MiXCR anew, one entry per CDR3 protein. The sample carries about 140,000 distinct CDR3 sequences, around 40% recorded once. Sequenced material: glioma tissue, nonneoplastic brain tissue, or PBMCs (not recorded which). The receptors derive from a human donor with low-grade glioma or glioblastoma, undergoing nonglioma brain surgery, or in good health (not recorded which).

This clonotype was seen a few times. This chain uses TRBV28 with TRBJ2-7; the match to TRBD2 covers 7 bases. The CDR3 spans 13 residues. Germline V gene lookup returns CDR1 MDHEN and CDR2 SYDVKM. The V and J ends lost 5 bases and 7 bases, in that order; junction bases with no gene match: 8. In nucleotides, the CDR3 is TGTGCCAGCAGTGACCATAGCGGGCGGGAGCAGTACTTC. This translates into CASSDHSGREQYF. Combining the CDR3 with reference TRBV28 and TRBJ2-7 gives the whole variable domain DVKVTQSSRYLVKRTGEKVFLECVQDMDHENMFWYRQDPGLGLRLIYFSYDVKMKEKGDIPEGYSVSREKKERFSLILESASTNQTSMYLCASSDHSGREQYFGPGTRLTVT.

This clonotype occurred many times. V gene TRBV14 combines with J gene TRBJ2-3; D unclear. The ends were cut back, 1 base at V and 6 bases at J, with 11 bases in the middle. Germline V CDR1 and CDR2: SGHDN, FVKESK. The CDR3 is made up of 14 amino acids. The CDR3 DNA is TGTGCCAGCAGCCAAGCGGACCGAGTCGATACGCAGTATTTT. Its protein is CASSQADRVDTQYF.

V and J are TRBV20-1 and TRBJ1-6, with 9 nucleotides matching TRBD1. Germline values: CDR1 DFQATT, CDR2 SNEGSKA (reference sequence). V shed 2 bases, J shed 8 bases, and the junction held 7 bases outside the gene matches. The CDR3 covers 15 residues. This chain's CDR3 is CSARLGTGFDSPLHF. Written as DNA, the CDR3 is TGCAGTGCTAGACTTGGGACAGGGTTTGATTCACCCCTCCACTTT.

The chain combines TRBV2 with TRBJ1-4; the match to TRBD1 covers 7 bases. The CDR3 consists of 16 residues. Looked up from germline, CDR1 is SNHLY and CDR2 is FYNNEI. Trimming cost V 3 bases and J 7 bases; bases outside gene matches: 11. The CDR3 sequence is CASSEERGRAGEKLFF. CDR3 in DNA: TGTGCCAGCAGTGAGGAGAGGGGGCGTGCGGGTGAAAAACTGTTTTTT.

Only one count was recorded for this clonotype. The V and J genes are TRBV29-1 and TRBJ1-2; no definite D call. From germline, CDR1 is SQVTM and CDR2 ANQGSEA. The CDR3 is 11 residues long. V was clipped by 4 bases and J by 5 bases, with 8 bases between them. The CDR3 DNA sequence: TGCAGCGTTGGACACCTTTATGGCTACACCTTC. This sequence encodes CSVGHLYGYTF.

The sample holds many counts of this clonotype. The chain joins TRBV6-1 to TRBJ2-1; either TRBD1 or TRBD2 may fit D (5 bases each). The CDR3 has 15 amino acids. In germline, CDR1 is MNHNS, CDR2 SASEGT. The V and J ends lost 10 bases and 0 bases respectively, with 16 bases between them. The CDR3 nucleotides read TGTGCCACGAAGGGGAGCACAAGCTCCTACAATGAGCAGTTCTTC. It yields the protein CATKGSTSSYNEQFF.

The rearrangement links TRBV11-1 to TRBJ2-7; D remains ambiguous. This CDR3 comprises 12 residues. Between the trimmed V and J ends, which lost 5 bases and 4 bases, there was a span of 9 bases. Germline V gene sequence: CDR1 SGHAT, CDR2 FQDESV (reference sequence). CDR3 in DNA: TGTGCCAGCAGCCTTGGAGAGTACGAGCAGTACTTC. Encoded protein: CASSLGEYEQYF.

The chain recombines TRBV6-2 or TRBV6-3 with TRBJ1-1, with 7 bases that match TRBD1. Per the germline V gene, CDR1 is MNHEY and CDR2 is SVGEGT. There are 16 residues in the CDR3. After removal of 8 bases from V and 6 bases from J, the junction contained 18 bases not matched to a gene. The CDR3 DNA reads TGTGCCAGCGGGAGCCTAGGGACAGCCCATGGGGCTGAAGCTTTCTTT. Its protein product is CASGSLGTAHGAEAFF.

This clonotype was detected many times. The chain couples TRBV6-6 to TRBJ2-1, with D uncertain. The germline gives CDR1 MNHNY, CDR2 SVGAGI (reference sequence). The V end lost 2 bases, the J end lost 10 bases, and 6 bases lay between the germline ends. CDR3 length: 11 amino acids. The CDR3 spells CASSYGEEQFF. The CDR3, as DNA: TGTGCCAGCAGTTACGGAGAAGAGCAGTTCTTC.

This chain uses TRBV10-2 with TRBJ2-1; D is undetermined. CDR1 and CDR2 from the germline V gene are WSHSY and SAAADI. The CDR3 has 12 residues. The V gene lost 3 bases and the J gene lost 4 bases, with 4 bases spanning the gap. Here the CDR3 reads CASSDQYNEQFF. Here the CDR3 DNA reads TGCGCCAGCAGTGACCAGTACAATGAGCAGTTCTTC.

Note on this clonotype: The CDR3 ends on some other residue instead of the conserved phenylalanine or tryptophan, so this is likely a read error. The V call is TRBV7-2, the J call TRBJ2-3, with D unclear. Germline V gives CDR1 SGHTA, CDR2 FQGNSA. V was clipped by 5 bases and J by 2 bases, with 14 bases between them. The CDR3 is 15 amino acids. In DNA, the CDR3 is TGTGCCAGCAGCCCTGAGTTGGGGATCACAGATACGCAGTATTCT. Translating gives CASSPELGITDTQYS.

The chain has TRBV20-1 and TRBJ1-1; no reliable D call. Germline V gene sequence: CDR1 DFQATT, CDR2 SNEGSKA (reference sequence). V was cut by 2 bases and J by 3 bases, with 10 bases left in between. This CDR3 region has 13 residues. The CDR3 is CSARRVPYTEAFF. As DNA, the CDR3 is TGCAGTGCTAGAAGGGTTCCTTACACTGAAGCTTTCTTT.

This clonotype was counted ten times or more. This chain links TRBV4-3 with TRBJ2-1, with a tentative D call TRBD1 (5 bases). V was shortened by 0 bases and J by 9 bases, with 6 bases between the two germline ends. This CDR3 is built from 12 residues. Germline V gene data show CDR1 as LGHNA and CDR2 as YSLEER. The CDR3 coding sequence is TGCGCCAGCAGCCAAGATAGGGGTGAGCAGTTCTTC. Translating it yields CASSQDRGEQFF.

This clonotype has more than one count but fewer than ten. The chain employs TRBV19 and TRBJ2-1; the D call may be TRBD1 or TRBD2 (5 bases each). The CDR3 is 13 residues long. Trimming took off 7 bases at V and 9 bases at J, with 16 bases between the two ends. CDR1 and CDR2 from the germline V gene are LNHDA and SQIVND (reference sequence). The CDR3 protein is CASTGYKGSEQFF. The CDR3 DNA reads TGTGCCAGTACGGGGTATAAGGGGAGTGAGCAGTTCTTC.

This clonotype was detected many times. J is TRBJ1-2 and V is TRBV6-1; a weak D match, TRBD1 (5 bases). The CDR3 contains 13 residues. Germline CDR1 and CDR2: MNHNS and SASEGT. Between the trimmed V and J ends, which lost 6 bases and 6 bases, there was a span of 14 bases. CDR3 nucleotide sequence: TGTGCCAGCAGAAAAACCAGGGAAGATGGCTACACCTTC. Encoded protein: CASRKTREDGYTF.

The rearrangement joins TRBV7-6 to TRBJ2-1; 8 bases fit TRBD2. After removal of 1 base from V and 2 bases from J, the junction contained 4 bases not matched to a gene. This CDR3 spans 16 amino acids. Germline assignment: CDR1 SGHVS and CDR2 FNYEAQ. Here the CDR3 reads CASSLGGGGTYNEQFF. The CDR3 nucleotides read TGTGCCAGCAGCTTAGGCGGCGGGGGGACCTACAATGAGCAGTTCTTC.

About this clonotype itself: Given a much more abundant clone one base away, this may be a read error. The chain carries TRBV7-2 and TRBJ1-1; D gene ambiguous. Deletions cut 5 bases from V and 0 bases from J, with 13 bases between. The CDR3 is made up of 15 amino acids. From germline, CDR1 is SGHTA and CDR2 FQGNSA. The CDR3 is CASSHRTGMNTEAFF. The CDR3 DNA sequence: TGTGCCAGCAGCCACCGGACGGGGATGAACACTGAAGCTTTCTTT.

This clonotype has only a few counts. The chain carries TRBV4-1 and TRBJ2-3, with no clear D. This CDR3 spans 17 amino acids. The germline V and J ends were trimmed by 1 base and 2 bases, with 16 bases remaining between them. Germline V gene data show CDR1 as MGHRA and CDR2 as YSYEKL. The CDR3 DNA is TGCGCCAGCAGCCAAGTTATGACACCTGGAGCCACAGATACGCAGTATTTT. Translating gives CASSQVMTPGATDTQYF.

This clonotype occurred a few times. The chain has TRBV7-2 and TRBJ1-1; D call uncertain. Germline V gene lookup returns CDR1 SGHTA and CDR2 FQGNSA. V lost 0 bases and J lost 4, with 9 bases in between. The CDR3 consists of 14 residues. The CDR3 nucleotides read TGTGCCAGCAGCTTAGCGGGCCGCGGCACTGAAGCTTTCTTT. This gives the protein CASSLAGRGTEAFF.

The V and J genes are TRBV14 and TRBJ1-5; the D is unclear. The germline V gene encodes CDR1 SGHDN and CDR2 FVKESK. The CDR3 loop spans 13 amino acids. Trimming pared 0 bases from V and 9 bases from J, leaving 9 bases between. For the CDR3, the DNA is TGTGCCAGCAGCCAAGACCGATTTGGGCCCCAGCATTTT. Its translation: CASSQDRFGPQHF.

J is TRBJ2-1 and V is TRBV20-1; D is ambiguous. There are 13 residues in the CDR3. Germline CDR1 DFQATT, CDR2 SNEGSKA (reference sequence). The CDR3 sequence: CTIRQATYNEQFF. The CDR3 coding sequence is TGCACCATCCGTCAGGCCACATACAATGAGCAGTTCTTC.

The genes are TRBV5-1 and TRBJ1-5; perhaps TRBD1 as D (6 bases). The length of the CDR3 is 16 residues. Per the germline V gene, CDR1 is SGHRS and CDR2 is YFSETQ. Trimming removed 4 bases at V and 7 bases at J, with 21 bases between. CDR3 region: CASSPTGRKVGQPQHF. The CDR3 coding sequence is TGCGCCAGCAGCCCCACAGGGAGGAAGGTAGGCCAGCCCCAGCATTTT.

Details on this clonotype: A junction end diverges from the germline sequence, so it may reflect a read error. The CDR3 nucleotides read TGCGCTAGCAGCACCGGACAGGGTTTATTCACCGGGGAGCTGTTTTTT. It codes for CASSTGQGLFTGELFF. The J gene is TRBJ2-2, the V gene TRBV7-6; TRBD1 matches at 8 bases. This CDR3 is built from 16 residues. CDR1 is SGHVS and CDR2 is FNYEAQ in the germline V gene.

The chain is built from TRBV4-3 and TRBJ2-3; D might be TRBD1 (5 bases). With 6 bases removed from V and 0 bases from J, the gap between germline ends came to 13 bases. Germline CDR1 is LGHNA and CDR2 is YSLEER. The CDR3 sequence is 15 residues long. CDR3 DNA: TGCGCCAGCAGGCGGACATTTGCTAGCACAGATACGCAGTATTTT. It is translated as CASRRTFASTDTQYF.

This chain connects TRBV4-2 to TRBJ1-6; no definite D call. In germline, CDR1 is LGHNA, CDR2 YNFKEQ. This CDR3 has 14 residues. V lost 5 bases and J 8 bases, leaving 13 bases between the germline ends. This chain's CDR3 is CASSLYGPDSPLHF. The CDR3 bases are TGTGCCAGCAGCTTATATGGTCCGGATTCACCCCTCCACTTT.

For the CDR3, the DNA is TGTGCCAGCAGTTACTATGACCGAGAGACCCAGTACTTC. Protein sequence: CASSYYDRETQYF. This chain joins TRBV6-6 and TRBJ2-5; no definite D call. Germline assignment: CDR1 MNHNY and CDR2 SVGAGI (reference sequence). Trimming shortened V by 1 base and J by 4 bases, and 7 bases separated the two germline ends. There are 13 residues in the CDR3.

This CDR3 reads CATVKEKAFF. CDR3 nucleotide sequence: TGTGCTACTGTGAAGGAAAAAGCTTTCTTT. The chain employs TRBV7-6 and TRBJ1-1; D gene unclear. CDR3 size: 10 residues. The V gene's germline CDR1 is SGHVS and CDR2 FNYEAQ.

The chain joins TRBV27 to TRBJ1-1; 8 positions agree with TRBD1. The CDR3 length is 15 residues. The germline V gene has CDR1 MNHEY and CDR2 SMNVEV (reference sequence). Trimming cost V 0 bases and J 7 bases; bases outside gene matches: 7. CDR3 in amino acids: CASSLSGRGLSEAFF. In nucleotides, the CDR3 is TGTGCCAGCAGTTTATCCGGCAGGGGGCTGAGTGAAGCTTTCTTT.

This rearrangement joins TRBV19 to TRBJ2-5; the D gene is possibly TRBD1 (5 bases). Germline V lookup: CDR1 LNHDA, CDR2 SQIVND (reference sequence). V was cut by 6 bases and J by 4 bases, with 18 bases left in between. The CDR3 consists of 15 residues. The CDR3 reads CASSASFDSLETQYF. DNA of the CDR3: TGTGCCAGTAGCGCTTCCTTCGACAGTTTAGAGACCCAGTACTTC.